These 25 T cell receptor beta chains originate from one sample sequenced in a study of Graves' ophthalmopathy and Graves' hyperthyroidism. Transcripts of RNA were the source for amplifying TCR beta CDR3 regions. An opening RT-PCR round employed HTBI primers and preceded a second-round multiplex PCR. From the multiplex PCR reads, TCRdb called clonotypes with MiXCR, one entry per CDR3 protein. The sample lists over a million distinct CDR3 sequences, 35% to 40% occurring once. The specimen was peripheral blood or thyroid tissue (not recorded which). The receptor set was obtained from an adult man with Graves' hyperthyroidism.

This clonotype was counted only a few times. The CDR3 here is CASSLSPAAYEQYF. The CDR3 coding sequence is TGTGCCAGCAGTTTAAGTCCCGCTGCCTACGAGCAGTACTTC. J is TRBJ2-7 and V is TRBV12-3 or TRBV12-4; D is unclear. The V and J ends lost 2 bases and 2 bases respectively, with 10 bases between them. The CDR3 has 14 residues.

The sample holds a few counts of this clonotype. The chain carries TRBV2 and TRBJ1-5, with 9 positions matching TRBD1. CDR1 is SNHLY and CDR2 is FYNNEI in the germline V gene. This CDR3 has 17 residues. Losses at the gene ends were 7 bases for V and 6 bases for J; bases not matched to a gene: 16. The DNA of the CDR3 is TGTGCCAGCACCTGGGGGGGACAGGGAGCCTTCGTTCAGCCCCAGCATTTT. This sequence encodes CASTWGGQGAFVQPQHF. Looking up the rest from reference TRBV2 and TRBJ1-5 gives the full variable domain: EPEVTQTPSHQVTQMGQEVILRCVPISNHLYFYWYRQILGQKVEFLVSFYNNEISEKSEIFDDQFSVERPDGSNFTLKIRSTKLEDSAMYFCASTWGGQGAFVQPQHFGDGTRLSIL.

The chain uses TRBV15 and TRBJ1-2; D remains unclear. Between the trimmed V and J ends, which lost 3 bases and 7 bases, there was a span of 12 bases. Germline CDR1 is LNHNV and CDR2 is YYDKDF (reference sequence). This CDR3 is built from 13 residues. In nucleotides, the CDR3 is TGTGCCACCAGCAGCGGAGGGTATGTTGGCTACACCTTC. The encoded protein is CATSSGGYVGYTF.

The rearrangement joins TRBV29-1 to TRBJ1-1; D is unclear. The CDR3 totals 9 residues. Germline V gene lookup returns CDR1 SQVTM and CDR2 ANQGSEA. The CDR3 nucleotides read TGCAGTTCTAAGACTGAAGCTTTCTTT. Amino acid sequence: CSSKTEAFF.

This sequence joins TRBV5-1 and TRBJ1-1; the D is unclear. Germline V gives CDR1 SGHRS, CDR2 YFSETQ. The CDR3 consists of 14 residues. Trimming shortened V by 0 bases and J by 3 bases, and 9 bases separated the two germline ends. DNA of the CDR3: TGCGCCAGCAGCTTGGACCTTGGGGACACTGAAGCTTTCTTT. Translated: CASSLDLGDTEAFF.

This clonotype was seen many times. The CDR3 DNA follows: TGTGCCAGCAGTCTCGAAAACACCGGGGAGCTGTTTTTT. Its translation: CASSLENTGELFF. This rearrangement joins TRBV12-3 or TRBV12-4 to TRBJ2-2; D gene ambiguous. V was cut by 5 bases and J by 2 bases, with 6 bases left in between. This CDR3 is 13 amino acids long.

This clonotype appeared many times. In nucleotides, the CDR3 is TGTGCCAGCAGTTCCGGGACACTCAACACCATATATTTT. Protein sequence: CASSSGTLNTIYF. The chain couples TRBV25-1 to TRBJ1-3; the D gene is possibly TRBD1 (6 bases). The CDR3 is 13 residues long. The germline V and J ends were trimmed by 5 bases and 7 bases, with 12 bases remaining between them. Germline V gives CDR1 MGHDK, CDR2 SYGVNS.

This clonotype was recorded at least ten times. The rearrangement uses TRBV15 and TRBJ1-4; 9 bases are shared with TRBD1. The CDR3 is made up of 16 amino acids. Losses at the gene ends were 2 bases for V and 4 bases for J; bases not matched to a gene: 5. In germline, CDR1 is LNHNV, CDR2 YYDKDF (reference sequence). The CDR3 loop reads CATSRSGQGINEKLFF. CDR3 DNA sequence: TGTGCCACCAGCAGAAGTGGACAGGGGATTAATGAAAAACTGTTTTTT.

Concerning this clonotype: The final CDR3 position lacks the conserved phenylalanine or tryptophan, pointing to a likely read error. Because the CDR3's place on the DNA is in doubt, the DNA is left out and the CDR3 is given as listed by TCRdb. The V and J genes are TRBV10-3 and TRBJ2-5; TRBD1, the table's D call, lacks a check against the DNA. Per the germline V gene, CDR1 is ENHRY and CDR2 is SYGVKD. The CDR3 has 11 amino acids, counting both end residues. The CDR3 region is CASWNRGRRNY.

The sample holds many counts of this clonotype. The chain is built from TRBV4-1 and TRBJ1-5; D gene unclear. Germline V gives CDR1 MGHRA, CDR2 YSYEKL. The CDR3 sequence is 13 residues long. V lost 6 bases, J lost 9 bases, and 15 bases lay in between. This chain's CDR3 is CASSRVGVWPQHF. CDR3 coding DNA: TGCGCCAGCAGTCGGGTCGGGGTTTGGCCCCAGCATTTT.

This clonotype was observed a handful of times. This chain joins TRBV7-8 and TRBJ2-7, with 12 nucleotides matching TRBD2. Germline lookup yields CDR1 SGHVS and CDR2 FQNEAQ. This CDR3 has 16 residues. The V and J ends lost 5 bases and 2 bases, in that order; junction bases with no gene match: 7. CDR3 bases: TGTGCCAGCAGCCTACAAAGGACTAGCGGGGCCTACGAGCAGTACTTC. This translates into CASSLQRTSGAYEQYF. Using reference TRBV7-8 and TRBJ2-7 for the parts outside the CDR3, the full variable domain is GAGVSQSPRYKVAKRGQDVALRCDPISGHVSLFWYQQALGQGPEFLTYFQNEAQLDKSGLPSDRFFAERPEGSVSTLKIQRTQQEDSAVYLCASSLQRTSGAYEQYFGPGTRLTVT.

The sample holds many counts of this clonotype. CDR3 sequence: CASQGRSGELFF. In nucleotides, the CDR3 is TGTGCCAGTCAGGGTCGTTCCGGGGAGCTGTTTTTT. The chain joins TRBV19 to TRBJ2-2; D might be TRBD1 (5 bases). Trimming took off 8 bases at V and 6 bases at J, with 10 bases between the two ends. The CDR3 loop spans 12 amino acids. In germline, CDR1 is LNHDA, CDR2 SQIVND (reference sequence).

CDR3: CASSPQNKIDRGPENEKLFF. In nucleotides, the CDR3 is TGTGCCAGCTCTCCTCAGAACAAGATTGACAGGGGGCCGGAGAATGAAAAACTGTTTTTT. V usage is TRBV7-2 and J usage is TRBJ1-4; 10 bases fit TRBD1. The germline gives CDR1 SGHTA, CDR2 FQGNSA. V was clipped by 8 bases and J by 5 bases; unmatched bases: 23. The CDR3 runs to 20 residues.

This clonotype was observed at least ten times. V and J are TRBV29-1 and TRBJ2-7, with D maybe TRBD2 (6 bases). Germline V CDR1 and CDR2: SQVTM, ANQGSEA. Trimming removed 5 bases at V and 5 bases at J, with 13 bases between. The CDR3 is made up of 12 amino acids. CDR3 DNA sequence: TGCAGCGTTACGCGGGGTCCCCACGAGCAGTACTTC. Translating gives CSVTRGPHEQYF.

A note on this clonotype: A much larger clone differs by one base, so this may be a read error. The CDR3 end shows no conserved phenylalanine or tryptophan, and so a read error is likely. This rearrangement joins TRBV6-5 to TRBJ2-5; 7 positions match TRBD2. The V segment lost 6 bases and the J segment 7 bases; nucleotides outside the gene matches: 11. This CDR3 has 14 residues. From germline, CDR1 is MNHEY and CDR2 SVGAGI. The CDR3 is CASRPSGAVGTQYL. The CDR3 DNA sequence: TGTGCCAGCAGGCCTAGCGGAGCGGTAGGGACCCAGTACCTC.

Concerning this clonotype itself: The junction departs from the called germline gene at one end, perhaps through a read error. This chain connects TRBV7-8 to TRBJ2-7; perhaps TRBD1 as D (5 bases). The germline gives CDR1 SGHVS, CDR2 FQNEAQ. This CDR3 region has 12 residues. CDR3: CASSHSRAGIDF. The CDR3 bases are TGTGCCAGCAGCCATTCACGGGCAGGGATAGACTTC.

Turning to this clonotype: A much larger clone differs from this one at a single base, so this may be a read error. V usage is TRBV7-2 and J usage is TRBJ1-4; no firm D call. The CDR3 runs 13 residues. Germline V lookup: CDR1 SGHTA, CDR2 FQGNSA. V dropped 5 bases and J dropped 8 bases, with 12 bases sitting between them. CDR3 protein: CASSPRQLEKLFF. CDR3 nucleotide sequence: TGTGCCAGCAGCCCTCGTCAACTGGAAAAACTGTTTTTT.

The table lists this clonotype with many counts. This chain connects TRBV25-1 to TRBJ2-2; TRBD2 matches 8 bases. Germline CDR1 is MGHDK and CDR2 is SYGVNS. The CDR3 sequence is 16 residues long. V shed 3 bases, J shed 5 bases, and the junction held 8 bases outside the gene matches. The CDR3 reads CASSERAGGWTGELFF. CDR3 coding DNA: TGTGCCAGCAGTGAGCGTGCGGGAGGATGGACCGGGGAGCTGTTTTTT. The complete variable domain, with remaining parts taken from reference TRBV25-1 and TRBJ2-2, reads EADIYQTPRYLVIGTGKKITLECSQTMGHDKMYWYQQDPGMELHLIHYSYGVNSTEKGDLSSESTVSRIRTEHFPLTLESARPSHTSQYLCASSERAGGWTGELFFGEGSRLTVL.

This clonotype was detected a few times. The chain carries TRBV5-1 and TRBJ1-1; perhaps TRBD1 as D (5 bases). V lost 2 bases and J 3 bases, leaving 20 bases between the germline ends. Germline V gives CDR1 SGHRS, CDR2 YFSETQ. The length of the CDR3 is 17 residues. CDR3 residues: CASSFAGAGRADTEAFF. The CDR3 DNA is TGCGCCAGCAGCTTTGCGGGTGCCGGCAGGGCAGACACTGAAGCTTTCTTT.

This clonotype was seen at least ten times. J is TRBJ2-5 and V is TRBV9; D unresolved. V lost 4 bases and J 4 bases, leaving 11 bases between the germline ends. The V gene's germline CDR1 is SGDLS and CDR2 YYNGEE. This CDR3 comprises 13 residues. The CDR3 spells CASSPRFGETQYF. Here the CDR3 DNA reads TGTGCCAGCAGCCCACGTTTTGGAGAGACCCAGTACTTC.

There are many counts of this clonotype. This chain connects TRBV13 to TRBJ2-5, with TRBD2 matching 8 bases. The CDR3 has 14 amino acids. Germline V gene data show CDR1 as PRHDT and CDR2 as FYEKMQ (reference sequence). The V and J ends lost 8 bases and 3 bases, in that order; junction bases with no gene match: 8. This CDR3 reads CASEILADEETQYF. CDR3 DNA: TGTGCCAGCGAGATACTAGCGGATGAAGAGACCCAGTACTTC.

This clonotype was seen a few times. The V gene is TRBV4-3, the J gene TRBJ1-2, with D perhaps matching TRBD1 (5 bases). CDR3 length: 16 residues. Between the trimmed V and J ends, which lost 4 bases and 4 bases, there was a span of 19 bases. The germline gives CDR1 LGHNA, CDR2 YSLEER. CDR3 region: CASSPTRAGGVYGYTF. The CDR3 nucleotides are TGCGCCAGCAGCCCCACCCGGGCGGGGGGGGTCTATGGCTACACCTTC.

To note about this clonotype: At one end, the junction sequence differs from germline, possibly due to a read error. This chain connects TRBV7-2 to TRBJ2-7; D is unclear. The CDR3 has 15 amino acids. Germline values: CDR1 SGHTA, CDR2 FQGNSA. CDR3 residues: CASSYAKAVSHEQYF. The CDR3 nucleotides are TGTGCCAGCAGTTACGCGAAGGCGGTCTCCCACGAGCAGTACTTC.

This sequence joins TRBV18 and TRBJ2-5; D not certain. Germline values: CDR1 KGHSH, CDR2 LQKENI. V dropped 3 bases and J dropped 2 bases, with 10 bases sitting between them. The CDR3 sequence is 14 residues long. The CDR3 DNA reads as TGTGCCAGCTCACCCGGACGTCCACAAGAGACCCAGTACTTC. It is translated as CASSPGRPQETQYF.

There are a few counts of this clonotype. This CDR3 is CASSQTGQETQYF. In DNA, the CDR3 is TGTGCCAGCTCGCAGACAGGCCAAGAGACCCAGTACTTC. The chain recombines TRBV25-1 with TRBJ2-5, with D maybe TRBD1 (6 bases). V gave up 8 bases and J gave up 1 base, with 11 bases separating them. This CDR3 has 13 amino acids. Looked up from germline, CDR1 is MGHDK and CDR2 is SYGVNS.